The 32 T cell receptor beta chains below come from one sample, sequenced in a study of T cells after somatic rescue of genetic block. Assay used: immunoSEQ multiplex PCR; TCRdb lists only in-frame clones, some missing. The sample has about 88,000 clones; about 87% are singletons. Sequenced input: peripheral blood mononuclear cells (PBMCs). The receptors derive from a young woman.

The CDR3 nucleotides are TGTGCCAGCGGATCAGATGTTAGCGGGAGGCGTACTTACAATGAGCAGTTCTTC. Protein sequence: CASGSDVSGRRTYNEQFF. The chain links TRBV2 to TRBJ2-1, with 10 nucleotides matching TRBD2. Germline V gene data show CDR1 as SNHLY and CDR2 as FYNNEI. Germline trimming cut 8 bases from V and 4 bases from J; bases unmatched to any gene: 17. This CDR3 contains 18 residues.

V and J are TRBV2 and TRBJ2-6; a weak D match, TRBD2 (5 bases). The CDR3 runs 14 residues. The V and J ends lost 6 bases and 0 bases respectively, with 6 bases between them. Germline CDR1 is SNHLY and CDR2 is FYNNEI. The CDR3 DNA reads TGTGCCAGCAGCGGAGGCTCTGGGGCCAACGTCCTGACTTTC. Its protein is CASSGGSGANVLTF.

The chain combines TRBV4-3 with TRBJ2-5, with 7 positions matching TRBD2. CDR1 LGHNA and CDR2 YSLEER come from the germline V gene. J lost 5 bases, V lost 0 bases, and 12 bases had no gene match. The CDR3 is made up of 17 amino acids. The CDR3 sequence: CASSQDFRLAGWETQYF. CDR3 coding DNA: TGCGCCAGCAGCCAAGACTTCCGACTAGCCGGATGGGAGACCCAGTACTTC.

This chain links TRBV11-2 with TRBJ2-1, with no clear D. The CDR3 is made up of 16 amino acids. V was trimmed by 3 bases and J by 0 bases, leaving 12 bases between them. Per germline, CDR1 SGHAT and CDR2 FQNNGV. In DNA form, the CDR3 reads TGTGCCAGCAGCTTCGACTTGCCCTACTCCTACAATGAGCAGTTCTTC. It specifies CASSFDLPYSYNEQFF.

This chain uses TRBV4-1 with TRBJ1-1, with no clear D. The germline V gene has CDR1 MGHRA and CDR2 YSYEKL. The ends were cut back, 4 bases at V and 1 base at J, with 10 bases in the middle. This CDR3 region has 14 residues. The CDR3, as DNA: TGCGCCAGCAGCCCAGGCCTCGGGAACACTGAAGCTTTCTTT. Its protein product is CASSPGLGNTEAFF.

The J gene is TRBJ2-2, the V gene TRBV2; D possibly corresponds to TRBD2 (6 bases). CDR1 is SNHLY and CDR2 is FYNNEI in the germline V gene. This CDR3 region has 17 residues. The V end was cut by 6 bases, the J end by 6 bases, with 23 bases between. This chain's CDR3 is CASRRLGEGFRPGELFF. CDR3 in DNA: TGTGCCAGCAGAAGACTAGGGGAAGGGTTCCGTCCCGGGGAGCTGTTTTTT.

The rearrangement joins TRBV28 to TRBJ2-7, with D possibly being TRBD2 (5 bases). This CDR3 is 12 amino acids long. V lost 3 bases, J lost 4 bases, and 7 bases lay in between. Germline values: CDR1 MDHEN, CDR2 SYDVKM. CDR3 sequence (DNA): TGTGCCAGCAGTTTGGGAGAGTACGAGCAGTACTTC. Translation gives CASSLGEYEQYF.

The chain combines TRBV15 with TRBJ1-2; D gene uncertain. This CDR3 is built from 14 residues. V lost 2 bases and J lost 4, with 11 bases in between. Germline CDR1 reads LNHNV; CDR2 reads YYDKDF (reference sequence). CDR3 sequence (DNA): TGTGCCACCAGCAGAAATCGTCCTGGCTATGGCTACACCTTC. Protein sequence: CATSRNRPGYGYTF.

This clone occurred once. The chain couples TRBV5-1 to TRBJ2-7; 14 bases match TRBD2. This CDR3 region has 15 residues. Germline CDR1 reads SGHRS; CDR2 reads YFSETQ. The ends lost 4 bases at V and 3 bases at J; junction bases unmatched: 3. CDR3 coding DNA: TGCGCCAGCAGCCGGGGGACTAGCGGGGGCTACGAGCAGTACTTC. Residues: CASSRGTSGGYEQYF.

This chain uses TRBV4-2 with TRBJ2-7; D is undetermined. The V gene lost 5 bases and the J gene lost 2 bases, with 7 bases spanning the gap. This CDR3 comprises 12 residues. The germline gives CDR1 LGHNA, CDR2 YNFKEQ. This chain's CDR3 is CASSFAAYEQYF. The CDR3 DNA is TGTGCCAGCAGCTTTGCTGCCTACGAGCAGTACTTC.

This clone was picked up a small number of times. The chain employs TRBV4-3 and TRBJ1-5; D is undetermined. V dropped 3 bases and J dropped 2 bases, with 14 bases sitting between them. The CDR3 runs 16 residues. Germline CDR1 and CDR2: LGHNA and YSLEER. The CDR3 DNA sequence: TGCGCCAGCAGCCAGGAAACAAGGTTTGGCAATCAGCCCCAGCATTTT. It specifies CASSQETRFGNQPQHF.

This chain links TRBV9 with TRBJ1-1; 9 bases are a match to TRBD1. Germline V gene sequence: CDR1 SGDLS, CDR2 YYNGEE. This CDR3 comprises 14 residues. Trimming removed 4 bases from V and 6 bases from J; junction bases left unmatched: 7. The CDR3 region is CASSFTGGASEAFF. DNA of the CDR3: TGTGCCAGCAGCTTCACAGGGGGCGCTTCTGAAGCTTTCTTT.

This clone was observed a single time. J is TRBJ2-7 and V is TRBV19, with D possibly matching TRBD2 (6 bases). This CDR3 has 15 residues. V lost 4 bases, J lost 0 bases, and 13 bases lay in between. Germline V gives CDR1 LNHDA, CDR2 SQIVND (reference sequence). CDR3 protein: CASSTGGLTSYEQYF. In nucleotides, the CDR3 is TGTGCCAGTAGTACCGGAGGGCTTACCTCCTACGAGCAGTACTTC.

This clone was counted a single time. At one boundary the junction diverges from the germline segment, which might be a read error. The V and J genes are TRBV7-7 and TRBJ2-1; 13 nucleotides match TRBD2. Germline V gene lookup returns CDR1 SSHAT and CDR2 FNYEAQ (reference sequence). CDR3 length: 16 residues. CDR3 sequence reads: CASSPGTSGRAGEQFF. As DNA, the CDR3 is TGTGCTAGCAGCCCGGGAACTAGCGGGAGGGCCGGAGAGCAGTTCTTC.

Only one count was recorded for this clone. This chain uses TRBV5-5 with TRBJ1-1; the D is unclear. V dropped 0 bases and J dropped 5 bases, with 14 bases sitting between them. Germline lookup yields CDR1 SGHKS and CDR2 YYEKEE (reference sequence). The CDR3 runs to 15 residues. CDR3 bases: TGTGCCAGCAGCTTGGCCGCAGGCCGCGGTACTGAAGCTTTCTTT. It yields the protein CASSLAAGRGTEAFF.

The V and J genes are TRBV6-1 and TRBJ1-4, with 10 bases aligning to TRBD1. The CDR3 sequence is 15 residues long. With 6 bases clipped from V and 0 bases from J, the junction kept 1 base outside the gene matches. Germline V gene data show CDR1 as MNHNS and CDR2 as SASEGT. The CDR3 DNA sequence: TGTGCCAGCAGCGGACAGGGGGCAACTAATGAAAAACTGTTTTTT. It specifies CASSGQGATNEKLFF.

The V and J genes are TRBV18 and TRBJ1-1; D unclear. The CDR3 runs 14 residues. Per the germline V gene, CDR1 is KGHSH and CDR2 is LQKENI. V gave up 1 base and J gave up 1 base, with 7 bases separating them. Here the CDR3 reads CASSPRQENTEAFF. The CDR3 DNA follows: TGTGCCAGCTCACCACGGCAGGAGAACACTGAAGCTTTCTTT.

The genes are TRBV14 and TRBJ2-7, with D tentatively TRBD1 or TRBD2 (6 bases each). The V gene lost 1 base and the J gene lost 3 bases, with 13 bases spanning the gap. Per germline, CDR1 SGHDN and CDR2 FVKESK. The CDR3 consists of 15 residues. The CDR3 here is CASSQGGARFYEQYF. Here the CDR3 DNA reads TGTGCCAGCAGCCAAGGGGGGGCGCGGTTCTACGAGCAGTACTTC.

The chain has TRBV6-1 and TRBJ1-1; D perhaps matches TRBD1 (5 bases). V was trimmed by 7 bases and J by 2 bases, leaving 14 bases between them. The CDR3 sequence is 14 residues long. CDR1 and CDR2 from the germline V gene are MNHNS and SASEGT. Written as DNA, the CDR3 is TGTGCCAGCACTCAGAGGGGAGCCAACACTGAAGCTTTCTTT. Amino acids: CASTQRGANTEAFF.

This clone was counted a single time. The chain has TRBV9 and TRBJ2-1; TRBD1 agrees at 7 bases. Trimming removed 4 bases from V and 9 bases from J; junction bases left unmatched: 10. This CDR3 has 14 amino acids. Germline CDR1 reads SGDLS; CDR2 reads YYNGEE. The CDR3 spells CASSRADRAGEQFF. DNA for the CDR3: TGTGCCAGCAGCAGGGCCGACAGGGCTGGTGAGCAGTTCTTC.

The chain employs TRBV7-2 and TRBJ2-3; D is unresolved. CDR1 is SGHTA and CDR2 is FQGNSA in the germline V gene. The CDR3 runs to 15 residues. With 3 bases removed from V and 2 bases from J, the gap between germline ends came to 12 bases. The chain's CDR3 is CASSFWGEDTDTQYF. CDR3 DNA: TGTGCCAGCAGCTTCTGGGGTGAGGACACAGATACGCAGTATTTT.

The rearrangement uses TRBV5-1 and TRBJ2-1; 7 bases are shared with TRBD1. Per germline, CDR1 SGHRS and CDR2 YFSETQ. Trimming took 4 bases from V and 4 from J; bases not matched to a gene: 5. CDR3 size: 14 residues. The CDR3 sequence: CASSPRGTYNEQFF. CDR3 nucleotide sequence: TGCGCCAGCAGCCCCAGGGGGACGTACAATGAGCAGTTCTTC.

The chain is built from TRBV27 and TRBJ1-4; 8 bases map to TRBD1. From germline, CDR1 is MNHEY and CDR2 SMNVEV (reference sequence). V shed 2 bases and J 8 bases; nucleotides not matched to a gene: 7. CDR3 length: 15 residues. The CDR3 here is CASSLGGTGAEKLFF. The CDR3 DNA reads as TGTGCCAGCAGTTTAGGAGGGACAGGAGCCGAAAAACTGTTTTTT.

V usage is TRBV6-6 and J usage is TRBJ1-3, with D tentatively TRBD1 (6 bases). Trimming shortened V by 5 bases and J by 6 bases, and 20 bases separated the two germline ends. From germline, CDR1 is MNHNY and CDR2 SVGAGI (reference sequence). CDR3 length: 16 residues. The CDR3, as DNA: TGTGCCAGCAGTAACCCCCTAGGGGGAGCCGTAAACACCATATATTTT. This translates into CASSNPLGGAVNTIYF.

The chain recombines TRBV4-1 with TRBJ1-1, with 10 bases fitting TRBD1. Germline values: CDR1 MGHRA, CDR2 YSYEKL. This CDR3 is built from 15 residues. Trimming cost V 4 bases and J 1 base; bases outside gene matches: 3. The CDR3 sequence is CASSPTGGPNTEAFF. DNA for the CDR3: TGCGCCAGCAGCCCGACAGGGGGCCCGAACACTGAAGCTTTCTTT.

The chain couples TRBV28 to TRBJ2-1, with 16 nucleotides matching TRBD2. The CDR3 runs to 18 residues. V trimming: 5 bases; J trimming: 3 bases; junction bases outside the gene matches: 7. Germline lookup yields CDR1 MDHEN and CDR2 SYDVKM. CDR3 amino acids: CASSLPGTSGRVYNEQFF. The CDR3 coding sequence is TGTGCCAGCAGTCTCCCTGGGACTAGCGGGAGGGTCTACAATGAGCAGTTCTTC. Variable domain in full (rest from reference TRBV28 and TRBJ2-1): DVKVTQSSRYLVKRTGEKVFLECVQDMDHENMFWYRQDPGLGLRLIYFSYDVKMKEKGDIPEGYSVSREKKERFSLILESASTNQTSMYLCASSLPGTSGRVYNEQFFGPGTRLTVL.

The V call is TRBV29-1, the J call TRBJ2-2, with 9 bases matching TRBD1. The CDR3 contains 15 residues. V lost 1 base to trimming and J lost 6 bases; unmatched junction nucleotides: 6. Germline CDR1 is SQVTM and CDR2 is ANQGSEA. The CDR3 is CSVEGGGQGSGELFF. The CDR3 DNA reads TGCAGCGTTGAAGGAGGGGGACAGGGTTCCGGGGAGCTGTTTTTT.

The V and J genes are TRBV7-6 and TRBJ2-3, with D possibly called TRBD1 or TRBD2 (6 bases each). Trimming took 0 bases from V and 2 from J, leaving 12 bases between them. CDR3 length: 16 residues. Germline values: CDR1 SGHVS, CDR2 FNYEAQ. This CDR3 reads CASSLAGAGFTDTQYF. In DNA form, the CDR3 reads TGTGCCAGCAGCTTAGCGGGGGCGGGATTCACAGATACGCAGTATTTT.

The chain joins TRBV5-8 to TRBJ2-7; D remains unclear. The CDR3 sequence is 12 residues long. V lost 3 bases and J lost 3, with 7 bases in between. Germline CDR1 and CDR2: SGHTS and YDEGEE. CDR3 in DNA: TGTGCCAGCAGCTCGGCCCTCTACGAGCAGTACTTC. The encoded protein is CASSSALYEQYF. The whole variable domain, filled in from reference TRBV5-8 and TRBJ2-7, reads EAGVTQSPTHLIKTRGQQATLRCSPISGHTSVYWYQQALGLGLQFLLWYDEGEERNRGNFPPRFSGRQFPNYSSELNVNALELEDSALYLCASSSALYEQYFGPGTRLTVT.

The V call is TRBV7-9, the J call TRBJ1-1; D unclear. CDR1 and CDR2 from the germline V gene are SEHNR and FQNEAQ (reference sequence). The CDR3 totals 14 residues. V gave up 7 bases and J gave up 3 bases, with 15 bases separating them. The CDR3 coding sequence is TGTGCCAGCACCCTTGGTGTATTGGACACTGAAGCTTTCTTT. Translated, it gives CASTLGVLDTEAFF.

The rearrangement links TRBV19 to TRBJ2-1; possibly TRBD2 for D (5 bases). V dropped 8 bases and J dropped 0 bases, with 14 bases sitting between them. The CDR3 covers 15 residues. Germline CDR1 is LNHDA and CDR2 is SQIVND (reference sequence). The CDR3 DNA follows: TGTGCCAGTCAACTTACTAGAAGCTCCTACAATGAGCAGTTCTTC. Translating gives CASQLTRSSYNEQFF.

The chain joins TRBV11-2 to TRBJ1-1; D is uncertain. CDR1 and CDR2 from the germline V gene are SGHAT and FQNNGV. The V and J ends lost 1 base and 1 base respectively, with 16 bases between them. The CDR3 spans 17 residues. The DNA for the CDR3 is TGTGCCAGCAGCTTAGGTTCCCTGCAACAGAGGAACACTGAAGCTTTCTTT. Amino acids: CASSLGSLQQRNTEAFF. The full variable domain, with the rest looked up from reference TRBV11-2 and TRBJ1-1, is EAGVAQSPRYKIIEKRQSVAFWCNPISGHATLYWYQQILGQGPKLLIQFQNNGVVDDSQLPKDRFSAERLKGVDSTLKIQPAKLEDSAVYLCASSLGSLQQRNTEAFFGQGTRLTVV.